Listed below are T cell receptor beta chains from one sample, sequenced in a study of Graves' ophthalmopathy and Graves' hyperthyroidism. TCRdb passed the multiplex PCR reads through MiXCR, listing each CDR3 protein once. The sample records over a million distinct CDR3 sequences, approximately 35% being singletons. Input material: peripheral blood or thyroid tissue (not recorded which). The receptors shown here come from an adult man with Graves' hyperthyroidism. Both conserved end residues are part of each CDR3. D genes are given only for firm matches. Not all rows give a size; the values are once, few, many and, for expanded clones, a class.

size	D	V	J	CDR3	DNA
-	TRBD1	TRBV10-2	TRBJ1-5	CASSDTGGYQPQHF	TGCGCCAGCAGTGACACAGGGGGTTATCAGCCCCAGCATTTT
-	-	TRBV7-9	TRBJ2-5	CASSLGGAPHF	TGTGCCAGCAGCTTAGGCGGGGCTCCCCACTTC
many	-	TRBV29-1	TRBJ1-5	CSVGEGMGNQPQHF	TGCAGCGTTGGCGAGGGGATGGGCAATCAGCCCCAGCATTTT
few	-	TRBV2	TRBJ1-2	CASIRLLFGNYGYTF	TGTGCCAGCATAAGACTCCTCTTTGGTAACTATGGCTACACCTTC
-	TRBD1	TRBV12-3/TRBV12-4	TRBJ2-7	CASSFSRGQVEQYF	TGTGCCAGCAGTTTCTCCCGGGGACAGGTTGAGCAGTACTTC
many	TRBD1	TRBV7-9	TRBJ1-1	CAAQGARNTEAFF	TGTGCCGCTCAGGGGGCGCGGAACACTGAAGCTTTCTTT
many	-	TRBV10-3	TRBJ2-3	CAIIASFLRDTQYF	TGTGCCATCATTGCAAGCTTCCTCAGGGATACGCAGTATTTT
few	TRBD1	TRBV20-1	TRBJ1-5	CSAKTWSRGDNQPQHF	TGCAGTGCCAAAACCTGGAGCAGGGGGGACAATCAGCCCCAGCATTTT
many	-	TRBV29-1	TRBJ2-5	CSVEVRFQETQYF	TGCAGCGTTGAAGTGAGGTTCCAAGAGACCCAGTACTTC
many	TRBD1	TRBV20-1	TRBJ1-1	CSARLSRQGAHTEAFF	TGCAGTGCTAGACTTTCCCGACAGGGGGCTCACACTGAAGCTTTCTTT
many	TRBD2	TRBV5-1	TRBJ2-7	CASSSAGGSYEQYF	TGCGCCAGCAGCTCGGCGGGGGGCTCCTACGAGCAGTACTTC
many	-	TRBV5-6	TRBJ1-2	CASSSGYNYGYTF	TGTGCCAGCAGCTCGGGATACAACTATGGCTACACCTTC
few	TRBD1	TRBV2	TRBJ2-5	CASKSGTGVGETQYF	TGTGCCAGCAAGAGCGGGACAGGGGTGGGAGAGACCCAGTACTTC
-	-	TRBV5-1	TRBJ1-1	CASSLEGWGTEAFF	TGCGCCAGCAGCTTGGAAGGGTGGGGCACTGAAGCTTTCTTT
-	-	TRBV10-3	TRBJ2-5	CASSFLFQSRTQYF	TGTGCCAGCAGTTTCCTCTTCCAGAGTCGAACCCAGTACTTC
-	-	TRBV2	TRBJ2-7	CASYSMGRGNSYEQYF	TGTGCCAGCTATTCTATGGGCAGGGGCAACTCCTACGAGCAGTACTTC
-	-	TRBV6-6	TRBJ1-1	CASSSTLGAEAFF	TGTGCCAGCAGTTCCACCCTAGGCGCTGAAGCTTTCTTT
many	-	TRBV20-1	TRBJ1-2	CSASGGAVNYGYTF	TGCAGTGCTAGTGGAGGGGCCGTTAACTATGGCTACACCTTC
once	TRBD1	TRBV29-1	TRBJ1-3	CSVGEGAGSGNTIYF	TGCAGCGTCGGAGAGGGGGCGGGCTCTGGAAACACCATATATTTT
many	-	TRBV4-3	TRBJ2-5	CASSQDWFSVSTETQYF	TGCGCCAGCAGCCAAGATTGGTTTAGTGTGTCTACCGAGACCCAGTACTTC
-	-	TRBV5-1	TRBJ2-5	CASSTPREETQYF	TGCGCCAGCAGTACCCCCCGAGAAGAGACCCAGTACTTC
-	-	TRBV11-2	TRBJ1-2	CASSDSGGYGYTF	TGTGCCAGCAGTGATTCCGGGGGCTATGGCTACACCTTC
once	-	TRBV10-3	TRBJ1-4	CAISPTEGERREKLFF	TGTGCCATCAGCCCCACTGAGGGGGAGAGGAGAGAAAAACTGTTTTTT
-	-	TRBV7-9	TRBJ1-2	CASSSSTDSGYTF	TGTGCCAGCAGCTCTTCGACAGACTCTGGCTACACCTTC
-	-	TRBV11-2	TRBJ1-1	CACSVERGVEAFF	-
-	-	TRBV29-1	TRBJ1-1	CSVLGKQGTEAFF	TGCAGCGTCCTCGGGAAACAGGGCACTGAAGCTTTCTTT
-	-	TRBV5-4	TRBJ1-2	CASSPGTANGYGYTF	TGTGCCAGCAGCCCTGGGACCGCGAACGGCTATGGCTACACCTTC
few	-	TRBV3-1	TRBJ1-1	CASSQDGSPNTEAFF	TGTGCCAGCAGCCAAGATGGGAGCCCCAACACTGAAGCTTTCTTT
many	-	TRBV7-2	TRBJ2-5	CASSLARSYQETQYF	TGTGCCAGCAGCTTAGCGCGCAGCTACCAAGAGACCCAGTACTTC
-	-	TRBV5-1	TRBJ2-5	CASSDTGADETQYF	TGCGCCAGCTCCGACACGGGGGCGGACGAGACCCAGTACTTC
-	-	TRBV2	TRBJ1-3	CASSDGSASGNTIYF	TGTGCCAGCAGTGACGGTTCGGCCTCTGGAAACACCATATATTTT
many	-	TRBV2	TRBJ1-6	CASRQYNSPLHF	TGTGCCAGCAGACAGTATAATTCACCCCTCCACTTT
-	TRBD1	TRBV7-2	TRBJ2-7	CASSPEDRGFPYEQYF	TGTGCCAGCAGCCCTGAGGACAGGGGGTTCCCCTACGAGCAGTACTTC
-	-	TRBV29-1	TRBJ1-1	CSVVGDKSTEAFF	TGCAGCGTTGTCGGGGACAAAAGCACTGAAGCTTTCTTT
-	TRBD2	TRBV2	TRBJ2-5	CASQPGLAGPDSPYQETQYF	TGTGCCAGCCAACCGGGACTAGCGGGACCCGATAGTCCGTACCAAGAGACCCAGTACTTC
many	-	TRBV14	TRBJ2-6	CASSQGAWDTGANVLTF	TGTGCCAGCAGCCAGGGGGCGTGGGACACTGGGGCCAACGTCCTGACTTTC
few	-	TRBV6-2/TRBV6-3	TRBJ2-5	CASSETQGPTETQYF	TGTGCCAGCAGTGAAACTCAGGGGCCTACCGAGACCCAGTACTTC
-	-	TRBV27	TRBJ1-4	CASSFRPGSNEKLFF	TGTGCCAGCAGTTTCCGACCAGGGTCTAATGAAAAACTGTTTTTT
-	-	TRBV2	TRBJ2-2	CASSGRLDRTGELFF	TGTGCCAGCTCAGGTCGGCTAGATCGAACCGGGGAGCTGTTTTTT
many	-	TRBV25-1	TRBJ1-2	CASSGSGGGYGYTF	TGTGCCAGCAGTGGTTCGGGGGGCGGGTATGGCTACACCTTC
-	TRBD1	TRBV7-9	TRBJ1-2	CASSSLRGRQGSNGYTF	TGTGCCAGCAGCTCTCTGCGGGGTCGACAGGGATCGAATGGCTACACCTTC
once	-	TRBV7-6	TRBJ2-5	CASSPGGRGGRTETQYF	TGTGCCAGCAGCCCTGGTGGGAGGGGGGGCCGGACAGAGACCCAGTACTTC
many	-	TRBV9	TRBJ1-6	CASSRTVDNSPLHF	TGTGCCAGCAGTAGGACAGTCGATAATTCACCCCTCCACTTT
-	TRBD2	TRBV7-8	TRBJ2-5	CASSQGGTSGRSGETQYF	TGCGCCAGCAGCCAAGGGGGGACTAGCGGGAGGTCCGGGGAGACCCAGTACTTC
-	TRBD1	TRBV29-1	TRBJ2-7	CSVAGTGGYEQYF	TGCAGCGTTGCCGGGACAGGGGGCTACGAGCAGTACTTC
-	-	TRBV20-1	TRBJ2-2	CSARSDGTGELFF	TGCAGTGCTCGATCCGACGGGACAGGGGAGCTGTTTTTT
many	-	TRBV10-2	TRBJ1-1	CASSEYRAGTEAFF	TGCGCCAGCAGTGAGTATAGGGCGGGGACTGAAGCTTTCTTT
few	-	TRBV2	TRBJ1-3	CASPGVGTSGNTIYF	TGTGCCAGCCCGGGAGTGGGTACCTCTGGAAACACCATATATTTT
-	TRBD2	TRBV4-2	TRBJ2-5	CASSPAVAGEETQHF	TGTGCCAGCAGCCCCGCGGTAGCGGGAGAAGAGACCCAGCACTTC
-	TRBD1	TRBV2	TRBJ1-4	CASRGGQGAKEKLFF	TGTGCCAGCAGGGGTGGACAGGGGGCAAAGGAAAAACTGTTTTTT
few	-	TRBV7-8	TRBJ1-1	CASSLWTKETNTEAFF	TGTGCCAGCAGCTTGTGGACGAAGGAAACGAACACTGAAGCTTTCTTT
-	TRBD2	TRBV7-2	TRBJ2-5	CASSRGGGQKETQYF	TGTGCCAGCAGCCGCGGGGGGGGCCAAAAAGAGACCCAGTACTTC
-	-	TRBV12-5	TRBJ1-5	CASGEEVGKGNQPQHF	TGTGCTAGTGGTGAGGAGGTGGGTAAGGGCAATCAGCCCCAGCATTTT
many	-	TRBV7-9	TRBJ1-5	CASSSVGDQPQHF	TGTGCCAGCAGCTCAGTGGGGGATCAGCCCCAGCATTTT